This TCR beta chain was identified in a study of shared clonotypes between healthy human individuals. In the study overall: Ranging from 18 to 49 in age, donors were two women and three men.

The authors split each subset's genomic DNA evenly across several immunoSEQ plates. On sorted subsets, replicate PCRs used about 180 ng DNA, or about 33,000 T cell genomes. Method: immunoSEQ multiplex PCR; TCRdb's copy keeps in-frame clones and lacks some. This table holds about 2.1 million clones, around 95% found once. Study conclusions and caveats: Compared with memory subsets, naive subsets generally had larger estimated richness.

Naive CD8 cells lacked CD45RO and underwent positive selection for CCR7, leaving out terminally differentiated effector memory CD45RA+ cells. Trimming removed 3 bases from V and 0 bases from J, with 6 bases in between. Looked up from germline, CDR1 is SGHAT and CDR2 is FQNNGV. The CDR3 totals 14 residues. As concerns this clone: Its antigen is not identified.

The origin of this receptor is a man younger than 35 in good health. Some clones in this sample may be carry-over from other donors' samples. The rearrangement joins TRBV11-2 to TRBJ2-1, with D unresolved. The sample taken for sequencing was naive CD8+ T cells from PBMCs. The CDR3 is CASSFRSSYNEQFF. The CDR3 DNA reads as TGTGCCAGCAGCTTTAGAAGCTCCTACAATGAGCAGTTCTTC.